This record covers a single T cell receptor (beta chain). Its antigen remains unidentified. These data originate in a study of cytomegalovirus exposure and HLA in healthy donors. General study results and limits: Fewer N-insertions (relative to the roughly 610-donor mean) were reportedly seen in an Asian-associated ancestry cluster in a later analysis. There were some public TCRs occurring in many donors, but most TCR sequences were rare.

The PCR ran on 60 Vbeta and 13 Jbeta primers. Clones were read by immunoSEQ multiplex PCR, and TCRdb kept only the in-frame ones, dropping some. The sample lists more than 85,000 clones, less than 85% occurring once. The CDR3 totals 17 residues. V lost 0 bases, J lost 3 bases, and 5 bases stayed unmatched. Germline lookup yields CDR1 SGHNT and CDR2 YENEEA. The sequenced material came from PBMCs. The clonotype comes from a man aged 35 to 55 in good health and CMV-seropositive. The gene calls are TRBV11-3 and TRBJ2-7, with TRBD2 matching over 13 bases. The CDR3 sequence is CASSLETRTSGSYEQYF. CDR3 coding DNA: TGTGCCAGCAGCTTAGAAACCCGGACTAGCGGGAGCTACGAGCAGTACTTC. Based on the CDR3 plus reference TRBV11-3 and TRBJ2-7, the full variable domain is EAGVVQSPRYKIIEKKQPVAFWCNPISGHNTLYWYLQNLGQGPELLIRYENEEAVDDSQLPKDRFSAERLKGVDSTLKIQPAELGDSAVYLCASSLETRTSGSYEQYFGPGTRLTVT.